Listed here are 14 T cell receptor beta chains from one sample, sequenced in a study of T cells expressing NK-cell markers. TCRdb reworked the 5' RACE reads into one entry per CDR3 protein, no DNA. This sample's clone table lists about 150,000 distinct CDR3 sequences. The sample was blood T cells: a sorted CD56 or NKG2C T cell subset, CD4+ or CD8+ T cells, or bulk PBMC T cells (not recorded which). These receptor sequences come from a woman between 45 and 60 years old in good health.

The J gene is TRBJ2-3, the V gene TRBV20-1; as DNA is missing, the TRBD2 call by TCRdb cannot be tested. The germline gives CDR1 DFQATT, CDR2 SNEGSKA (reference sequence). The CDR3 covers 15 residues. CDR3 sequence: CSARKGLAATDTQYF.

The chain is built from TRBV6-4 and TRBJ1-1; checking the TCRdb D call of TRBD1 is not possible without DNA. This CDR3 spans 14 amino acids. CDR1 MRHNA and CDR2 SNTAGT come from the germline V gene. This chain's CDR3 is CASSLGEMGTEAFF.

The V call is TRBV11-2, the J call TRBJ2-3; TCRdb lists TRBD2, though no DNA is available to test this call. Germline V lookup: CDR1 SGHAT, CDR2 FQNNGV. This CDR3 comprises 15 residues. This CDR3 is CASSLAARGRDTQYF.

The chain has TRBV7-2 and TRBJ2-5; TCRdb's D call, TRBD2, is unchecked because there is no DNA. Germline loops: CDR1 SGHTA, CDR2 FQGNSA. CDR3 size: 16 residues. CDR3 residues: CASSSSWGLRSETQYF.

V usage is TRBV9 and J usage is TRBJ2-1; absent DNA, TCRdb's TRBD2 call cannot be checked. The CDR3 runs 15 residues. Germline-derived CDR1 and CDR2 are SGDLS and YYNGEE. CDR3 loop: CASSVGAASRNEQFF.

The V gene is TRBV27, the J gene TRBJ2-7; the TRBD2 assignment by TCRdb is unverifiable without DNA. Germline CDR1 is MNHEY and CDR2 is SMNVEV (reference sequence). CDR3 length equals 16 residues. CDR3 amino acids: CASSSSTGAKALEQYF.

J is TRBJ2-5 and V is TRBV7-9. The CDR3 loop spans 14 amino acids. The V gene's germline CDR1 is SEHNR and CDR2 FQNEAQ (reference sequence). The CDR3 protein is CASSHKADWETQYF.

The genes are TRBV5-1 and TRBJ2-5; TCRdb's D call, TRBD1, is unchecked because there is no DNA. Germline values: CDR1 SGHRS, CDR2 YFSETQ. The CDR3 consists of 16 residues. The CDR3 sequence: CASRHLLDRGGETQYF.

The chain joins TRBV12-3 or TRBV12-4 to TRBJ1-1. There are 14 residues in the CDR3. CDR3 residues: CASTFFSANTEAFF.

The CDR3 region is CASSQSRQEWETQYF. This chain joins TRBV4-1 and TRBJ2-5; checking the TCRdb D call of TRBD1 is not possible without DNA. The CDR3 totals 15 residues. Looked up from germline, CDR1 is MGHRA and CDR2 is YSYEKL.

V and J are TRBV29-1 and TRBJ2-1; with no DNA, the TCRdb D assignment of TRBD1 cannot be verified. Germline assignment: CDR1 SQVTM and CDR2 ANQGSEA. This CDR3 contains 15 residues. CDR3 loop: CSVALGGGPNNEQFF.

This sequence joins TRBV7-8 and TRBJ2-5; TCRdb selects TRBD1, and the lack of DNA leaves this call unchecked. Germline V gene sequence: CDR1 SGHVS, CDR2 FQNEAQ. This CDR3 is 15 amino acids long. The CDR3 loop is CASSPGTPGVETQYF.

The chain has TRBV5-1 and TRBJ2-1. This CDR3 spans 14 amino acids. Germline CDR1 and CDR2: SGHRS and YFSETQ. CDR3 sequence: CASSLEGYGNEQFF.

V is TRBV6-2 or TRBV6-3 and J is TRBJ2-6. The germline CDR1 and CDR2 sequences are MNHEY and SVGEGT. CDR3 length equals 13 residues. The CDR3 spells CASGVSGANVLTF.